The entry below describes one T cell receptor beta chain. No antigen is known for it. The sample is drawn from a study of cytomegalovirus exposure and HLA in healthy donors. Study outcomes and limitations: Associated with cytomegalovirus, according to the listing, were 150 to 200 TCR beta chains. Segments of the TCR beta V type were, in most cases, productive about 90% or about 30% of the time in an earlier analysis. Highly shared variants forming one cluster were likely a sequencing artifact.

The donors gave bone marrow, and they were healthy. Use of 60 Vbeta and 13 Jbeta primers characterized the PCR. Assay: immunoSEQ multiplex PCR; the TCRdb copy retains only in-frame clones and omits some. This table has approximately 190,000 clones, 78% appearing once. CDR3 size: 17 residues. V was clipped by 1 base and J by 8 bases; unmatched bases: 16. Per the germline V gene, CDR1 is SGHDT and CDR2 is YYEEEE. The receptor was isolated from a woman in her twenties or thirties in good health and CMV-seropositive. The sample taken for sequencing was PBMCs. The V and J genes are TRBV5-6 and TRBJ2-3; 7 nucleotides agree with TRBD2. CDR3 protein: CASSLTRASGPRGTQYF. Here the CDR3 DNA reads TGTGCCAGCAGCTTGACCCGGGCTAGCGGACCGAGGGGTACGCAGTATTTT. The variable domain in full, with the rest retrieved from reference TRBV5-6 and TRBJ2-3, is DAGVTQSPTHLIKTRGQQVTLRCSPKSGHDTVSWYQQALGQGPQFIFQYYEEEERQRGNFPDRFSGHQFPNYSSELNVNALLLGDSALYLCASSLTRASGPRGTQYFGPGTRLTVL.